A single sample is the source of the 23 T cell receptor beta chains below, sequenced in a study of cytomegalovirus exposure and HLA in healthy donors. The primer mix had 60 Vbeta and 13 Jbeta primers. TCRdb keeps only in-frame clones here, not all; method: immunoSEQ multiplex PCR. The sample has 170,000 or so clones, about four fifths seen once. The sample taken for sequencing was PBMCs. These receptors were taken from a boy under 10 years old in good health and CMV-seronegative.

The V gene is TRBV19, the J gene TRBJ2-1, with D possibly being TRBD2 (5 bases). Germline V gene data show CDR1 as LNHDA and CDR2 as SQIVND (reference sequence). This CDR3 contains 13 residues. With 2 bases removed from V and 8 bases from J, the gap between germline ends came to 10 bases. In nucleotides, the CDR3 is TGTGCCAGTAGTATACCGTTCGGGGATGAGCAGTTCTTC. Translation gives CASSIPFGDEQFF.

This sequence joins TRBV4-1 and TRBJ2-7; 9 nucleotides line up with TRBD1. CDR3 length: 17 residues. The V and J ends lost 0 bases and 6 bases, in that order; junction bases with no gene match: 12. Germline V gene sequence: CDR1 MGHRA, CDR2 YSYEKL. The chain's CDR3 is CASSQDRGTGIFSEQYF. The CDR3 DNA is TGCGCCAGCAGCCAAGATCGCGGGACAGGGATTTTTAGCGAGCAGTACTTC.

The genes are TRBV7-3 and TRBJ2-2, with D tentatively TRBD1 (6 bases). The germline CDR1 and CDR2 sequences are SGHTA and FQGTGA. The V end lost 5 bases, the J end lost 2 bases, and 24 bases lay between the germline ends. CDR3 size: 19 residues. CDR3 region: CASSPLPPVRGVNTGELFF. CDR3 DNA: TGTGCCAGCAGCCCCCTCCCCCCCGTCAGGGGTGTTAACACCGGGGAGCTGTTTTTT.

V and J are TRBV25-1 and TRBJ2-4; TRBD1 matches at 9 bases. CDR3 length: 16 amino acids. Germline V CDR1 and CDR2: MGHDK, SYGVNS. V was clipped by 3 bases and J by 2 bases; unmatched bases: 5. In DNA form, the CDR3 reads TGTGCCAGCAGTGACCTCGGACAGGGGCCCAAAAACATTCAGTACTTC. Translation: CASSDLGQGPKNIQYF.

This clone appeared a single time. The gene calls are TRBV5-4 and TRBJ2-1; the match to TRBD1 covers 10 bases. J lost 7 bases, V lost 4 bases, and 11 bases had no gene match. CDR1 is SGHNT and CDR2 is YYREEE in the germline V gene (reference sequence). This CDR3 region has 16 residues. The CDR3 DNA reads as TGTGCCAGCAGCCCCCCTCGGGACAGGGGTATGAATGAGCAGTTCTTC. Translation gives CASSPPRDRGMNEQFF.

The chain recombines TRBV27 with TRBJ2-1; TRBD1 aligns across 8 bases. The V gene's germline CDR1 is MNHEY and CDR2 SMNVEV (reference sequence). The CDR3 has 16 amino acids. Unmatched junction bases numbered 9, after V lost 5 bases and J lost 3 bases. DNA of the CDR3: TGTGCCAGCAGTCCATACCGGGACAGGCTCTACAATGAGCAGTTCTTC. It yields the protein CASSPYRDRLYNEQFF.

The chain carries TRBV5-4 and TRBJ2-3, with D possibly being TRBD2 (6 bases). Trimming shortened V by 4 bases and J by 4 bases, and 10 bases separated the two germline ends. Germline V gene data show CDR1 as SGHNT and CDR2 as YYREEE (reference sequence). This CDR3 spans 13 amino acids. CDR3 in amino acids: CASSPWRADTQYF. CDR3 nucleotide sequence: TGTGCCAGCAGCCCCTGGAGGGCAGATACGCAGTATTTT.

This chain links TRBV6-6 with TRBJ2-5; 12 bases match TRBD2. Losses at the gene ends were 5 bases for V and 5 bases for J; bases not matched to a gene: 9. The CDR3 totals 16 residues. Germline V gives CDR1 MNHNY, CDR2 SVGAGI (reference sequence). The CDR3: CASSPTSGRGLETQYF. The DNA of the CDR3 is TGTGCCAGCAGTCCGACTAGCGGGAGAGGTTTGGAGACCCAGTACTTC.

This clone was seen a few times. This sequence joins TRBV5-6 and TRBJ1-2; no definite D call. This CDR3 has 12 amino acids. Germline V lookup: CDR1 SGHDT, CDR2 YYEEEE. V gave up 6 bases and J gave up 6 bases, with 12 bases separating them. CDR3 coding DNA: TGTGCCAGCACAATTGGCGGGGATGGCTACACCTTC. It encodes CASTIGGDGYTF. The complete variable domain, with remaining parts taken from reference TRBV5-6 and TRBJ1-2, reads DAGVTQSPTHLIKTRGQQVTLRCSPKSGHDTVSWYQQALGQGPQFIFQYYEEEERQRGNFPDRFSGHQFPNYSSELNVNALLLGDSALYLCASTIGGDGYTFGSGTRLTVV.

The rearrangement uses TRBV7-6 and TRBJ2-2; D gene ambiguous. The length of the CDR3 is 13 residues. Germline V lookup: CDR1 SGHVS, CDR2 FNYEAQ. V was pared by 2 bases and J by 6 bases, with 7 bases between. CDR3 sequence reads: CASSLFGPGELFF. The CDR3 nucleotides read TGTGCCAGCAGCTTATTCGGTCCCGGGGAGCTGTTTTTT.

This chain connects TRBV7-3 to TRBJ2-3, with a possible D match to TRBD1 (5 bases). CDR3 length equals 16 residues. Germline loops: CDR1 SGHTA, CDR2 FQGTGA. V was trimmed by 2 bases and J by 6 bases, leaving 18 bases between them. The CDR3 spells CASSLQSARALDTQYF. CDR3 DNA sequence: TGTGCCAGCAGCTTACAGTCGGCCAGGGCGTTGGATACGCAGTATTTT. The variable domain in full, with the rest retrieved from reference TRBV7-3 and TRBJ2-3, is GAGVSQTPSNKVTEKGKYVELRCDPISGHTALYWYRQSLGQGPEFLIYFQGTGAADDSGLPNDRFFAVRPEGSVSTLKIQRTERGDSAVYLCASSLQSARALDTQYFGPGTRLTVL.

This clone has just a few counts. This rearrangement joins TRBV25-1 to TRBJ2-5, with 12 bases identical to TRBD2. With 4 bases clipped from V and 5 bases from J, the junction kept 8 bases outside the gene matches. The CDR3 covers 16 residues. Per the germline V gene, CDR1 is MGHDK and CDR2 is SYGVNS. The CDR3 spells CASSVGTSGFGETQYF. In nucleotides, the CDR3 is TGTGCCAGCAGTGTTGGGACTAGCGGGTTTGGGGAGACCCAGTACTTC.

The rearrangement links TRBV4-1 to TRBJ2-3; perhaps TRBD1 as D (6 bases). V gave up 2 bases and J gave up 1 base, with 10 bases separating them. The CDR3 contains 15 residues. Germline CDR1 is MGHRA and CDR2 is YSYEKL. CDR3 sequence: CASSQLGAGTDTQYF. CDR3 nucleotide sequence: TGCGCCAGCAGCCAACTGGGGGCAGGCACAGATACGCAGTATTTT.

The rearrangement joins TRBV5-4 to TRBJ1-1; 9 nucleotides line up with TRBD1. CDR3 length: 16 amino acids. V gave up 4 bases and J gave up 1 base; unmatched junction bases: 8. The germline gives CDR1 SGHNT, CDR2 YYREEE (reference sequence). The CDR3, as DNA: TGTGCCAGCAGCCACCCTCCGGGACAGGGGAACACTGAAGCTTTCTTT. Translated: CASSHPPGQGNTEAFF.

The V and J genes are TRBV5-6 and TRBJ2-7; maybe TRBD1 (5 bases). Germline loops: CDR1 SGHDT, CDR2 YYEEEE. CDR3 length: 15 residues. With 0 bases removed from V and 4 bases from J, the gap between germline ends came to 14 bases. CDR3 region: CASSLAWGYRYEQYF. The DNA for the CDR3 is TGTGCCAGCAGCTTGGCCTGGGGCTACCGATACGAGCAGTACTTC.

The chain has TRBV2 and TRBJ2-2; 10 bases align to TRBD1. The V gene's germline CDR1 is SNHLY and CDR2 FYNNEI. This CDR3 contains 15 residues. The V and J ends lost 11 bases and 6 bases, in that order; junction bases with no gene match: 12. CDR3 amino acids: CAGTRTGGGSGELFF. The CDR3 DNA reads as TGTGCCGGAACCCGGACAGGGGGAGGTTCCGGGGAGCTGTTTTTT.

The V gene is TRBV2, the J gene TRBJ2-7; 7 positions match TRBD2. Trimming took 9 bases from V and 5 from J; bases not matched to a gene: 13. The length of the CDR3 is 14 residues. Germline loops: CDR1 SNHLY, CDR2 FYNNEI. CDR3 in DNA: TGTGCCAGGTCCGTTGGAGCGGGAAGCAACGAGCAGTACTTC. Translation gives CARSVGAGSNEQYF.

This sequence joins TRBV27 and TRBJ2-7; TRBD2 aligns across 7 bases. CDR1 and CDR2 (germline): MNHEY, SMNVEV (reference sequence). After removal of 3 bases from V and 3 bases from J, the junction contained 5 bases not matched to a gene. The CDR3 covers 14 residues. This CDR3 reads CASSFGTTFYEQYF. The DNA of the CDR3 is TGTGCCAGCAGTTTCGGGACTACCTTCTACGAGCAGTACTTC.

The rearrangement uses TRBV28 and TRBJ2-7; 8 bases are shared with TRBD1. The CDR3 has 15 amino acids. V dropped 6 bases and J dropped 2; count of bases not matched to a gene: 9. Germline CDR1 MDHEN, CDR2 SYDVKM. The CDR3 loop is CASSSGDRFTYEQYF. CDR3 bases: TGTGCCAGCAGCTCGGGGGACAGGTTTACCTACGAGCAGTACTTC.

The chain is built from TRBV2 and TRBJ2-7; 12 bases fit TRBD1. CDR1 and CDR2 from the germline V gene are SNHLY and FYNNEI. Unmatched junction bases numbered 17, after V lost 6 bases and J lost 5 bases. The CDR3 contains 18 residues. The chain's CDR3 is CASSTRDRGPSLLDEQYF. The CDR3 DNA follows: TGTGCCAGCAGCACCCGGGACAGGGGGCCTAGCCTCTTAGACGAGCAGTACTTC.

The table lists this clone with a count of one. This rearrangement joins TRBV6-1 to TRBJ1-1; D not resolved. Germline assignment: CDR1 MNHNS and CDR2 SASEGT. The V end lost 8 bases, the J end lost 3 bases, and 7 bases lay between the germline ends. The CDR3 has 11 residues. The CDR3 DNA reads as TGTGCCAGCGCGAGGTACACTGAAGCTTTCTTT. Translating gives CASARYTEAFF.

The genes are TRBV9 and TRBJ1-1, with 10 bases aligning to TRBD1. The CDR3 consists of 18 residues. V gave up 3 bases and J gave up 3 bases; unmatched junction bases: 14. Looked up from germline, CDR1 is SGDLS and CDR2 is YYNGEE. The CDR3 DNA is TGTGCCAGCAGCGAAACGGAAGGGACAGGGGTTGTTGACACTGAAGCTTTCTTT. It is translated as CASSETEGTGVVDTEAFF.

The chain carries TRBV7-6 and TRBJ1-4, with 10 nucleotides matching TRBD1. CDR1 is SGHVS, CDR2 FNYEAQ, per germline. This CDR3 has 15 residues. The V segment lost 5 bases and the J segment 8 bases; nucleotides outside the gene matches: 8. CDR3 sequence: CASSPWGTGEEKLFF. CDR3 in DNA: TGTGCCAGCAGCCCTTGGGGGACAGGGGAGGAAAAACTGTTTTTT.